The 27 T cell receptor beta chains below all came from one sample that was sequenced in a study of blood T cells in healthy people across ages. Using a J-beta primer mix together with a sample-barcoded 5' primer, a second PCR was run for about 7 to 12 cycles. MiXCR, applied by TCRdb to the 5' RACE reads, yields one record per CDR3 protein. This table has approximately 730,000 distinct CDR3 sequences, about 55% appearing once. Sequenced material: blood. The receptors shown here come from a man at least 80 years old in good health.

The chain has TRBV7-3 and TRBJ2-7; D may match TRBD1 or TRBD2 (5 bases each). V lost 5 bases and J 2 bases, leaving 13 bases between the germline ends. Germline lookup yields CDR1 SGHTA and CDR2 FQGTGA. This CDR3 region has 14 residues. The CDR3 region has the DNA TGTGCCAGCAGCCAGGGACCTCTAACCTACGAGCAGTACTTC. Translating it yields CASSQGPLTYEQYF.

The chain is built from TRBV5-1 and TRBJ2-7; 8 nucleotides align to TRBD1. V shed 3 bases, J shed 5 bases, and the junction held 19 bases outside the gene matches. This CDR3 comprises 18 residues. Germline V gives CDR1 SGHRS, CDR2 YFSETQ. As DNA, the CDR3 is TGCGCCAGCAGCTCCCGACGGACAGGGTTCACTCGACCCGACGAGCAGTACTTC. Protein sequence: CASSSRRTGFTRPDEQYF. The full variable domain, rest sourced from reference TRBV5-1 and TRBJ2-7, is KAGVTQTPRYLIKTRGQQVTLSCSPISGHRSVSWYQQTPGQGLQFLFEYFSETQRNKGNFPGRFSGRQFSNSRSEMNVSTLELGDSALYLCASSSRRTGFTRPDEQYFGPGTRLTVT.

The chain uses TRBV4-2 and TRBJ1-2; D uncertain. CDR1 and CDR2 from the germline V gene are LGHNA and YNFKEQ. The CDR3 runs 18 residues. V was cut by 0 bases and J by 8 bases, with 25 bases left in between. Written as DNA, the CDR3 is TGTGCCAGCAGCCAAGATATGACCGGAGTGCCCTTTTCGCGCGGCTACACCTTC. Translating gives CASSQDMTGVPFSRGYTF.

The CDR3 region has the DNA TGTGCCAGCAGCTTGATCGGGGTAGACGGCTACACCTTC. Encoded protein: CASSLIGVDGYTF. The rearrangement joins TRBV7-9 to TRBJ1-2; D is undetermined. Per germline, CDR1 SEHNR and CDR2 FQNEAQ (reference sequence). Trimming took off 3 bases at V and 8 bases at J, with 13 bases between the two ends. The CDR3 runs 13 residues.

The rearrangement joins TRBV2 to TRBJ2-1; D might be TRBD2 (6 bases). V lost 3 bases to trimming and J lost 4 bases, with 16 bases between them. In germline, CDR1 is SNHLY, CDR2 FYNNEI. This CDR3 is built from 16 residues. The DNA for the CDR3 is TGTGCCAGCAGTGAGGGGGTGGGGGAGGCGTACAATGAGCAGTTCTTC. Protein sequence: CASSEGVGEAYNEQFF.

The chain recombines TRBV7-9 with TRBJ1-2; 8 bases fit TRBD1. The CDR3 has 14 amino acids. CDR1 and CDR2 (germline): SEHNR, FQNEAQ (reference sequence). V shed 5 bases and J 4 bases; nucleotides not matched to a gene: 6. CDR3 loop: CASSPGTGFYGYTF. As DNA, the CDR3 is TGTGCCAGCAGCCCAGGGACAGGTTTCTATGGCTACACCTTC.

This clonotype has more than one count but fewer than ten. This rearrangement joins TRBV7-2 to TRBJ2-7; either TRBD1 or TRBD2 may supply D (5 bases each). The germline V gene has CDR1 SGHTA and CDR2 FQGNSA. Trimming took 5 bases from V and 0 from J, leaving 17 bases between them. CDR3 size: 16 residues. The CDR3, as DNA: TGTGCCAGCAGCCGAACCGGGGCGGCGAGCTCCTACGAGCAGTACTTC. Protein: CASSRTGAASSYEQYF. The full variable domain, rest sourced from reference TRBV7-2 and TRBJ2-7, is GAGVSQSPSNKVTEKGKDVELRCDPISGHTALYWYRQSLGQGLEFLIYFQGNSAPDKSGLPSDRFSAERTGGSVSTLTIQRTQQEDSAVYLCASSRTGAASSYEQYFGPGTRLTVT.

This CDR3 is CASSEGGRPYNEQFF. DNA for the CDR3: TGTGCCAGCAGTGAAGGCGGGAGGCCTTACAATGAGCAGTTCTTC. V usage is TRBV6-1 and J usage is TRBJ2-1, with 8 bases identical to TRBD2. The V segment lost 1 base and the J segment 4 bases; nucleotides outside the gene matches: 3. This CDR3 has 15 amino acids. Germline V gene sequence: CDR1 MNHNS, CDR2 SASEGT.

The CDR3 DNA sequence: TGCAGTGCTACTTACGAGCAGTACTTC. Translating gives CSATYEQYF. The chain has TRBV20-1 and TRBJ2-7; D is uncertain. CDR3 length: 9 residues. Trimming left V 4 bases short and J 4 bases short, with 2 bases between. Germline V gives CDR1 DFQATT, CDR2 SNEGSKA (reference sequence).

The gene calls are TRBV6-1 and TRBJ2-4; 11 bases map to TRBD2. The DNA end lines up better with TRBJ2-5; the J call may be wrong. Germline loops: CDR1 MNHNS, CDR2 SASEGT. CDR3 length equals 16 residues. CDR3 nucleotide sequence: TGTGCCAGCAGTGAAGTAGGGACTAGCGGATTAGAGACCCAGTACTTC. This translates into CASSEVGTSGLETQYF.

The V gene is TRBV20-1, the J gene TRBJ2-5, with 7 nucleotides matching TRBD1. The CDR3 contains 13 residues. Germline CDR1 and CDR2: DFQATT and SNEGSKA (reference sequence). J gave up 5 bases and V 6 bases, and 9 bases lay outside the gene matches. This CDR3 reads CSANNAGGETQYF. CDR3 nucleotide sequence: TGCAGTGCCAACAACGCAGGGGGTGAGACCCAGTACTTC.

The CDR3 here is CASRPQGFAYEQYF. Here the CDR3 DNA reads TGTGCCAGCAGACCACAGGGTTTCGCATACGAGCAGTACTTC. The chain links TRBV25-1 to TRBJ2-5; TRBD1 is a possible D gene (6 bases). The J call is doubtful: the DNA matches TRBJ2-7 better. Germline CDR1 reads MGHDK; CDR2 reads SYGVNS. The CDR3 consists of 14 residues.

J is TRBJ2-5 and V is TRBV6-5; D might be TRBD2 (5 bases). Per germline, CDR1 MNHEY and CDR2 SVGAGI. This CDR3 is built from 13 residues. The V end lost 8 bases, the J end lost 5 bases, and 15 bases lay between the germline ends. CDR3 region: CASRPGGVETQYF. The CDR3 DNA follows: TGTGCCAGCCGCCCTGGAGGAGTGGAGACCCAGTACTTC.

The J gene is TRBJ2-3, the V gene TRBV12-3 or TRBV12-4, with TRBD1 identical over 8 bases. The V segment lost 6 bases and the J segment 6 bases; nucleotides outside the gene matches: 11. This CDR3 contains 15 residues. The CDR3 is CASRGGQAFLDTQYF. The CDR3, as DNA: TGTGCCAGCAGGGGGGGACAGGCCTTTTTGGATACGCAGTATTTT.

CDR3 sequence reads: CASSSGLNEQYF. CDR3 coding DNA: TGTGCCAGCAGTTCGGGCCTTAACGAGCAGTACTTC. This sequence joins TRBV28 and TRBJ2-4; D is undetermined. The J call may not be correct, given that the DNA end is closer to TRBJ2-7. The CDR3 covers 12 residues. In germline, CDR1 is MDHEN, CDR2 SYDVKM.

This sequence joins TRBV6-5 and TRBJ2-2; 8 bases fit TRBD1. CDR1 MNHEY and CDR2 SVGAGI come from the germline V gene. With V trimmed by 6 bases and J by 4 bases, 7 bases remained unmatched. There are 15 residues in the CDR3. The CDR3 is CASSIGQGGTGELFF. CDR3 nucleotides: TGTGCCAGCAGCATTGGACAGGGAGGCACCGGGGAGCTGTTTTTT.

The chain uses TRBV6-5 and TRBJ1-1, with D possibly being TRBD1 (6 bases). The V gene lost 0 bases and the J gene lost 7 bases, with 12 bases spanning the gap. Germline lookup yields CDR1 MNHEY and CDR2 SVGAGI. The CDR3 sequence is 14 residues long. CDR3 nucleotides: TGTGCCAGCAGTTACTCGACAGGTTTCGGTGAAGCTTTCTTT. This gives the protein CASSYSTGFGEAFF.

This clonotype came up a few times. The genes are TRBV29-1 and TRBJ2-6, with D perhaps TRBD1 (6 bases). Germline CDR1 and CDR2: SQVTM and ANQGSEA. The CDR3 totals 15 residues. Trimming shortened V by 4 bases and J by 0 bases, and 10 bases separated the two germline ends. CDR3: CSVGTAASGANVLTF. The CDR3 DNA reads TGCAGCGTTGGGACAGCCGCCTCTGGGGCCAACGTCCTGACTTTC.

The chain is built from TRBV20-1 and TRBJ2-5; D is ambiguous. Trimming pared 5 bases from V and 5 bases from J, leaving 9 bases between. The CDR3 sequence is 11 residues long. The V gene's germline CDR1 is DFQATT and CDR2 SNEGSKA (reference sequence). CDR3 sequence (DNA): TGCAGTGCTCCCGCGCGGGAGACCCAGTACTTC. Translating it yields CSAPARETQYF.

The rearrangement links TRBV4-2 to TRBJ2-1, with TRBD2 matching 10 bases. Germline V lookup: CDR1 LGHNA, CDR2 YNFKEQ. The CDR3 spans 20 residues. J lost 1 base, V lost 0 bases, and 12 bases had no gene match. In DNA form, the CDR3 reads TGTGCCAGCAGCCAAGAAGAGATTGGGACTAGCGAATATTCCTACAATGAGCAGTTCTTC. This codes for CASSQEEIGTSEYSYNEQFF.

In this sample, this clonotype turned up a few times. This chain links TRBV7-9 with TRBJ1-5; possible D gene TRBD1, 5 bases. The CDR3 is made up of 17 amino acids. Germline V gene data show CDR1 as SEHNR and CDR2 as FQNEAQ (reference sequence). Trimming removed 3 bases at V and 4 bases at J, with 19 bases between. CDR3 bases: TGTGCCAGCAGCTTTATAGGGGCTCGAGGATTAAATCAGCCCCAGCATTTT. It is translated as CASSFIGARGLNQPQHF.

The chain carries TRBV5-1 and TRBJ2-3; D possibly corresponds to TRBD1 (5 bases). The V gene lost 4 bases and the J gene lost 2 bases, with 11 bases spanning the gap. The CDR3 contains 14 residues. CDR1 is SGHRS, CDR2 YFSETQ, per germline. The CDR3 nucleotides are TGCGCCAGCAGCCCCCGACAGACCACAGATACGCAGTATTTT. This sequence encodes CASSPRQTTDTQYF.

This clonotype was detected only a few times. This sequence joins TRBV10-3 and TRBJ2-7, with 13 bases matching TRBD2. The trim removed 10 bases at V and 2 bases at J, leaving 2 bases unmatched. There are 13 residues in the CDR3. Germline V lookup: CDR1 ENHRY, CDR2 SYGVKD. CDR3 sequence: CATGLAGAYEQYF. CDR3 DNA sequence: TGTGCCACCGGACTAGCGGGAGCCTACGAGCAGTACTTC.

The V call is TRBV7-9, the J call TRBJ1-2; D unclear. V gave up 2 bases and J gave up 1 base, with 8 bases separating them. The V gene's germline CDR1 is SEHNR and CDR2 FQNEAQ (reference sequence). The CDR3 extends over 14 amino acids. The CDR3 DNA reads TGTGCCAGCAGCTTAAACCATGATAACTATGGCTACACCTTC. The encoded protein is CASSLNHDNYGYTF.

This clonotype has more than one count but fewer than ten. This sequence joins TRBV25-1 and TRBJ1-2; possible D gene TRBD1, 5 bases. Trimming removed 6 bases from V and 1 base from J, with 9 bases in between. CDR3 length: 13 residues. Germline values: CDR1 MGHDK, CDR2 SYGVNS. The CDR3 sequence is CASRGTVNYGYTF. The DNA for the CDR3 is TGTGCCAGCAGGGGGACGGTTAACTATGGCTACACCTTC.

V is TRBV29-1 and J is TRBJ2-7, with 10 bases matching TRBD1. Germline V CDR1 and CDR2: SQVTM, ANQGSEA. The CDR3 spans 15 residues. The trim removed 5 bases at V and 0 bases at J, leaving 7 bases unmatched. The CDR3, as DNA: TGCAGCGTTACTGGGACAGGGGCCTCCTCCTACGAGCAGTACTTC. Encoded protein: CSVTGTGASSYEQYF.

This clonotype was seen repeatedly, ten times or more. An end of the junction differs from the germline gene, which may be a read error. V and J are TRBV5-1 and TRBJ2-5; 14 bases fit TRBD2. Per the germline V gene, CDR1 is SGHRS and CDR2 is YFSETQ. The CDR3 sequence is 15 residues long. The CDR3 protein is CASSLGLAGVETQYF. In nucleotides, the CDR3 is TGTGCCAGCAGCCTGGGACTAGCGGGAGTAGAGACCCAGTACTTC.